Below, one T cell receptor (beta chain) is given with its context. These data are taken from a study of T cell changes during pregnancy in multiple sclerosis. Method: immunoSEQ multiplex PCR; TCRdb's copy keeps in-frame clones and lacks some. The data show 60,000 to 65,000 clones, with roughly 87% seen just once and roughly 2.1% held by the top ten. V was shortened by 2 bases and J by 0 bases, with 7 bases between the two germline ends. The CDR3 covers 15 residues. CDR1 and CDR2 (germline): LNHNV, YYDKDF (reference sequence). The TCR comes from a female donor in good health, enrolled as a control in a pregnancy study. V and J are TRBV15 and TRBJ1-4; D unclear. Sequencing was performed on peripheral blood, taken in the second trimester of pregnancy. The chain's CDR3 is CATSRWASTNEKLFF. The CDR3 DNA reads TGTGCCACCAGCAGATGGGCCTCAACTAATGAAAAACTGTTTTTT.